This TCR beta chain stems from a study of OX40 agonist ivuxolimab in advanced cancers. Using immunoSEQ multiplex PCR, the repertoire was profiled, and TCRdb retains in-frame clones only, with some absent. The data contain 23,000 or so clones, over 80% of them seen just once; the ten biggest clones take up around 15%. Trimming removed 1 base from V and 5 bases from J, with 12 bases in between. This CDR3 is built from 15 residues. The germline V gene has CDR1 MNHEY and CDR2 SMNVEV (reference sequence). The rearrangement links TRBV27 to TRBJ1-5; D is perhaps TRBD1 (5 bases). Sequenced material: CD4+ or CD8+ T cells sorted from blood, taken in a trial of the OX40 agonist ivuxolimab. The receptor was isolated from an adult with an advanced solid tumor such as melanoma, head and neck, liver or kidney cancer. CDR3 sequence reads: CASSLLGGADQPQHF. CDR3 DNA sequence: TGTGCCAGCAGTTTATTGGGAGGGGCAGATCAGCCCCAGCATTTT.